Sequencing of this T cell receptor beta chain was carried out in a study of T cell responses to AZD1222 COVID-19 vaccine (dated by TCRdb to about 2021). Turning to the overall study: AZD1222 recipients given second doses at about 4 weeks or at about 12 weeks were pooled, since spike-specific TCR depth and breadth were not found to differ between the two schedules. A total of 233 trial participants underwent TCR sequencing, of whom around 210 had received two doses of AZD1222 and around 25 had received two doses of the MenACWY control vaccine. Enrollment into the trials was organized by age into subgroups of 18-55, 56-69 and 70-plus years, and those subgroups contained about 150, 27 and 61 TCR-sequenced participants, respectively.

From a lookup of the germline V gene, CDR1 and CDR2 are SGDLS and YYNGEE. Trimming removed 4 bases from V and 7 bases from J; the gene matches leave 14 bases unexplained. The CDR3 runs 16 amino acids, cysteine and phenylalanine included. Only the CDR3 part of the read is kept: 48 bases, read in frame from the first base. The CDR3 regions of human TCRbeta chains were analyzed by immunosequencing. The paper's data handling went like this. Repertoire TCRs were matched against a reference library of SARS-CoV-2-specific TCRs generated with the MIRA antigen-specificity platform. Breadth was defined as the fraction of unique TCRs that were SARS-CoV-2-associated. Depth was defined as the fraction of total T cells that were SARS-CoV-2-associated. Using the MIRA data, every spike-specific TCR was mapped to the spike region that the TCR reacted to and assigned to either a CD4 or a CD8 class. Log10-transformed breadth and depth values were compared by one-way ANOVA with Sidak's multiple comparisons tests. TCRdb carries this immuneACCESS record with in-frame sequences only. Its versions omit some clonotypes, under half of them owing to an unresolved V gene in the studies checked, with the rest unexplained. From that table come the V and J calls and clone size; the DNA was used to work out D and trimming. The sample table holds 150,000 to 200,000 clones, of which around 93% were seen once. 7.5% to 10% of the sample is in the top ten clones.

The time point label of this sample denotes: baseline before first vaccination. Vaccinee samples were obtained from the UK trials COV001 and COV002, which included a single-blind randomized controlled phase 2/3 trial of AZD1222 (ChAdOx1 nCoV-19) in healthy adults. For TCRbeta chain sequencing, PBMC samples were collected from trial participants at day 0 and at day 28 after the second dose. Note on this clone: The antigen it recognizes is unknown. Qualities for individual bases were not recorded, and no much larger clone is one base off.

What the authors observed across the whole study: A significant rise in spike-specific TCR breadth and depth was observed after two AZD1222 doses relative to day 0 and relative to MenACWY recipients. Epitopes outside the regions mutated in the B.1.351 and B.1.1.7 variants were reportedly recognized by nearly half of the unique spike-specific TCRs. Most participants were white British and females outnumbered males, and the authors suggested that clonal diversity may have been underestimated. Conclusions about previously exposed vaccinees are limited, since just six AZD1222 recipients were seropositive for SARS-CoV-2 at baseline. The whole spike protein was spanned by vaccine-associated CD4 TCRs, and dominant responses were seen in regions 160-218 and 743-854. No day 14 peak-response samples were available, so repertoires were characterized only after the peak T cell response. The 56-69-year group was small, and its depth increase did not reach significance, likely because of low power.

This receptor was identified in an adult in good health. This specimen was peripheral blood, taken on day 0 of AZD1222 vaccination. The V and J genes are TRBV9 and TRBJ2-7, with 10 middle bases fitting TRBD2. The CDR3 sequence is CASSPAGLAGVWEQYF. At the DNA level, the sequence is TGTGCCAGCAGCCCAGCGGGGCTAGCGGGAGTATGGGAGCAGTACTTC.